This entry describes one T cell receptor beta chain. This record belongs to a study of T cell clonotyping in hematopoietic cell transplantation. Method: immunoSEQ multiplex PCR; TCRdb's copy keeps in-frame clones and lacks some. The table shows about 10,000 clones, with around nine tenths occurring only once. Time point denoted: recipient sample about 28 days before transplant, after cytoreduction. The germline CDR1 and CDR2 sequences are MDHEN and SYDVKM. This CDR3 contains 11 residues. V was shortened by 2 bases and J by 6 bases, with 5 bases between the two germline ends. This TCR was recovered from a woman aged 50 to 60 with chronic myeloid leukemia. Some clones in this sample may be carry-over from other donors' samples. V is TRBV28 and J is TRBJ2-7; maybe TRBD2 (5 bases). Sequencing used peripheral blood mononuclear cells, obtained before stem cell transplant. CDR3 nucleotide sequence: TGTGCCAGCAGTTTAGAGGGCGAGCAGTACTTC. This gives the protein CASSLEGEQYF.